The entry that follows covers one TCR beta chain sequence. This record comes from a study of blood T cell repertoires in COVID-19. On the study more broadly: Sites in the United States, Italy and Spain provided acute and convalescent COVID-19 samples. T cells, B-cell-depleted T cells, or PBMCs supplied cDNA or gDNA.

The germline CDR1 and CDR2 sequences are SEHNR and FQNEAQ (reference sequence). This CDR3 has 14 amino acids. The V gene lost 3 bases and the J gene lost 0 bases, with 9 bases spanning the gap. Original processing notes: Amplifying reference gene primers gave estimates of nucleated cell counts. Using immunoSEQ multiplex PCR, the repertoire was profiled, and TCRdb retains in-frame clones only, with some absent. V, J and clone size are taken as reported in that table, and D and trimming were inferred from the DNA itself. This sample has fewer than 35,000 clones; 91% occur once, and the top ten carry almost 10%.

The receptor comes from a human donor with active COVID-19. The donor label of this sample is uncertain. V gene TRBV7-9 combines with J gene TRBJ2-7; D might be TRBD1 (5 bases). Sequences were obtained from peripheral blood. The chain's CDR3 is CASSFLGDSYEQYF. In DNA form, the CDR3 reads TGTGCCAGCAGCTTCCTAGGGGACTCCTACGAGCAGTACTTC.